This T cell receptor beta chain stems from a study of T cells in Graves' hyperthyroidism and ophthalmopathy. Regions amplified from RNA transcripts were the TCR beta CDR3 regions. When the TCR CDR3 underwent first-round RT-PCR, the HTBI primer set was used. TCRdb called the multiplex PCR reads again in MiXCR, with one record for every CDR3 protein. The repertoire has 300,000 to 400,000 distinct CDR3 sequences, roughly an eighth of them found once; the top ten carry less than 10%. This clonotype has ten or more counts. Germline CDR1 MDHEN, CDR2 SYDVKM. The CDR3 length is 15 residues. Trimming stripped 3 bases from V and 4 bases from J, with 15 bases between.

The sequencing input was blood. V is TRBV28 and J is TRBJ1-2; TRBD1 might be the D (5 bases). The receptor was isolated from a woman younger than 35 with Graves' hyperthyroidism. The CDR3 DNA follows: TGTGCCAGCAGTTTTCTGCCGGACATGTCCTATGGCTACACCTTC. It codes for CASSFLPDMSYGYTF.